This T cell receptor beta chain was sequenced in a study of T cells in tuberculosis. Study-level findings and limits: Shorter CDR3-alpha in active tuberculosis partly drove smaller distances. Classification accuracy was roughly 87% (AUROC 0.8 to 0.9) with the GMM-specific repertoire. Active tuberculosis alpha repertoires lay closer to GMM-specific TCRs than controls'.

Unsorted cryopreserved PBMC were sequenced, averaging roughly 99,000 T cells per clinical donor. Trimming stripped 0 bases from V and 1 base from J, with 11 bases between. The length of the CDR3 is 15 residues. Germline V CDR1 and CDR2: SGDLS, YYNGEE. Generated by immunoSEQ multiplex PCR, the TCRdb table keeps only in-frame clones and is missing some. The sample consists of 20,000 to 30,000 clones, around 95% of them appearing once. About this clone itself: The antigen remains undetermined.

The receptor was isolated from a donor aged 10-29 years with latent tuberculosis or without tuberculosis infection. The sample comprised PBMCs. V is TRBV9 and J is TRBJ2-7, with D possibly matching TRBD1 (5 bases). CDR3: CASSVDQGKSYEQYF. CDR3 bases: TGTGCCAGCAGCGTAGATCAGGGAAAGTCCTACGAGCAGTACTTC.